This TCR beta chain was identified during a study of shared clonotypes between healthy human individuals. About the study: A donor's plate count was three for CD4 naive and three for CD4 memory; CD8 naive had two and CD8 memory one. Study results and limitations: Naive CD4 clonotypes were shared across a handful of donors at 4% to 5%.

It was at deep level that the assay was run. Genomic DNA of every subset was divided equally among multiple immunoSEQ plates. Profiled with immunoSEQ multiplex PCR; TCRdb holds only in-frame clones, not every one. This table holds 2 million to 3 million clones, more than 85% found once. Germline lookup yields CDR1 LNHNV and CDR2 YYDKDF (reference sequence). CDR3 size: 16 residues. V was shortened by 0 bases and J by 4 bases, with 16 bases between the two germline ends. On this clone: Its antigen is currently unknown.

This TCR derives from a man in his late teens or twenties in good health. Some clones in this sample may be carry-over from other donors' samples. The specimen was naive CD4+ T cells from PBMCs. Subset meaning: CD45RA+ positively selected. The V gene is TRBV15, the J gene TRBJ2-7; a possible D gene is TRBD2 (6 bases). CDR3 nucleotides: TGTGCCACCAGCAGAGACCCTAGCGCTGATGGATACGAGCAGTACTTC. Protein product: CATSRDPSADGYEQYF.